This entry describes one T cell receptor (beta chain). The protocol was immunoSEQ multiplex PCR, while the TCRdb copy is restricted to in-frame clones and leaves out a portion. The sample yields 35,000 to 45,000 clones, about nine tenths seen once. This entry belongs to a study of graft-versus-host responses after intestinal transplantation. Trimming cost V 6 bases and J 3 bases, with 12 bases left between them. The CDR3 runs 13 residues. Germline assignment: CDR1 SEHNR and CDR2 FQNEAQ (reference sequence). This receptor was identified in a human patient who received an intestinal transplant, so some T cells may come from the graft donor. J is TRBJ2-7 and V is TRBV7-9, with D possibly TRBD2 on 6 matching bases. The sequenced sample was PBMCs, obtained just under 270 days after transplant. The CDR3 protein is CASSPTSSYEQYF. As DNA, the CDR3 is TGTGCCAGCAGTCCGACTAGTAGCTACGAGCAGTACTTC.